Below, 5 T cell receptor beta chains from the same sample are listed, as sequenced in a study of identical twins. TCRdb passed the 5' RACE reads through MiXCR, listing each CDR3 protein once. The sample shows about 520,000 distinct CDR3 sequences, less than 25% of them seen only once. These data were also reused for a study on T cells expressing NK-cell markers.

Input material: CD4+ T cells sorted from blood. These receptors were taken from a woman younger than 35 in good health.

Ten or more counts support this clonotype. As DNA, the CDR3 is TGCGCCAGCAGCTACACCGGGACCGCCGACACTGAAGCTTTCTTT. Amino acids: CASSYTGTADTEAFF. The chain combines TRBV5-1 with TRBJ1-1; D is possibly TRBD1 (5 bases). CDR3 length equals 15 residues. Trimming removed 3 bases at V and 3 bases at J, with 15 bases between. Germline V CDR1 and CDR2: SGHRS, YFSETQ.

The table lists this clonotype with many counts. The V and J genes are TRBV7-6 and TRBJ2-7; TRBD1 aligns across 10 bases. The CDR3 is made up of 16 amino acids. CDR1 and CDR2 (germline): SGHVS, FNYEAQ. The junction had 13 bases not matched to a gene; V was cut back by 4 bases and J by 7 bases. CDR3 bases: TGTGCCAGCAGCTCGCCAATCCGGGACAGGGGTAATGAGCAGTACTTC. Translated, it gives CASSSPIRDRGNEQYF.

This clonotype was found many times. The rearrangement links TRBV12-3 or TRBV12-4 to TRBJ2-1; either TRBD1 or TRBD2 may supply D (5 bases each). The V gene lost 2 bases and the J gene lost 9 bases, with 11 bases spanning the gap. This CDR3 is built from 13 residues. The CDR3 nucleotides read TGTGCCAGCAGTTTACCTGGGACCACTGAGCAGTTCTTC. Protein: CASSLPGTTEQFF.

In its sample, this clonotype was seen a few times. The chain employs TRBV5-6 and TRBJ2-3; weak D call: TRBD2 (5 bases). The length of the CDR3 is 16 residues. The germline V gene encodes CDR1 SGHDT and CDR2 YYEEEE. V shed 4 bases and J shed 4 bases, with 19 bases lying between them. DNA for the CDR3: TGTGCCAGCAGCCCCGACCCCCGGGCGCGGGCAGATACGCAGTATTTT. Translation: CASSPDPRARADTQYF.

This clonotype showed up many times. The rearrangement joins TRBV29-1 to TRBJ2-3, with 8 bases identical to TRBD1. V gave up 6 bases and J gave up 3 bases; unmatched junction bases: 11. This CDR3 has 15 residues. Germline V gene data show CDR1 as SQVTM and CDR2 as ANQGSEA. For the CDR3, the DNA is TGCAGCGTGGGCCCGGGCAGGGGGCCGACAGATACGCAGTATTTT. The encoded protein is CSVGPGRGPTDTQYF.